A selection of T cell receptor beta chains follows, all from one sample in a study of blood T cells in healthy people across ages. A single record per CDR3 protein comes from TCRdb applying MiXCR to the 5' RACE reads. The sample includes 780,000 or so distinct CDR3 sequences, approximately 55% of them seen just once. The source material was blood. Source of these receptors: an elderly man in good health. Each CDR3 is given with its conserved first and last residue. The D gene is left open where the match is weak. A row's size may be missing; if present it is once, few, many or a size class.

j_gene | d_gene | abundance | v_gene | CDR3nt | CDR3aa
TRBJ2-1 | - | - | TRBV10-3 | TGTGCCATCAGCGATACAGGGAAAGAACACAATGAGCAGTTCTTC | CAISDTGKEHNEQFF
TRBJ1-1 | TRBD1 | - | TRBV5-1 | TGCGCCAGCAGCTTGGAGGGGGCGAGGAACACTGAAGCTTTCTTT | CASSLEGARNTEAFF
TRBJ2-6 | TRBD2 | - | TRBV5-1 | TGCGCCAGCAGCTTGGGGGACTATGGACGGGCCTCTGGGGCCAACGTCCTGACTTTC | CASSLGDYGRASGANVLTF
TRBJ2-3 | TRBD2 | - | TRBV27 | TGTGCCAGCTACCTGGGACTAGCGGGATCAGATACGCAGTATTTT | CASYLGLAGSDTQYF
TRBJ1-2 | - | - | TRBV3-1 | TGTGCCAGCAGCCAAGCCGGATACGGGGGCTACACCTTC | CASSQAGYGGYTF
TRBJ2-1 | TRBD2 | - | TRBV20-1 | TGCAGTGCTAAGGGGGCTAGCGGGAGGATGATCTCCTACAATGAGCAGTTCTTC | CSAKGASGRMISYNEQFF
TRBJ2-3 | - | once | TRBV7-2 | TGTGCCAGCAACAGGCGGACCGGAGGGGCCGCGTATTTT | CASNRRTGGAAYF
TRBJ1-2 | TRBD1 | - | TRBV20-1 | TGCAGTGCTAGGGCCAGACAGGGGTTAGATGGCTACACCTTC | CSARARQGLDGYTF
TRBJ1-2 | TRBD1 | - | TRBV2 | TGTGCCAGCAGGACAGGGTATGGCTACACCTTC | CASRTGYGYTF
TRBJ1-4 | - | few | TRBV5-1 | TGCGCCAGCAGCTGGAACAGGGTTGAAAAACTGTTTTTT | CASSWNRVEKLFF
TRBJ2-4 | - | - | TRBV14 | TGTGCCAGCAGCTTACAATCAGGGGCACCCATTCAGTACTTC | CASSLQSGAPIQYF
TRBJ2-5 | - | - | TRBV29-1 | TGCAGCGTTCGGCGCGGGGTTGGGGATGAGCAGTACTTC | CSVRRGVGDEQYF
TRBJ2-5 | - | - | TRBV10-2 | TGCGCCAGCAGTCCCTGGGGGCCGGGGAAAGAGACCCAGTACTTC | CASSPWGPGKETQYF
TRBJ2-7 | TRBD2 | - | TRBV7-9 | TGTGCCAGCAGCTTCCGGGGGGGGACCTACGAGCAGTACTTC | CASSFRGGTYEQYF
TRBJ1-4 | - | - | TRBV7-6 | TGTGCCAGCAGCCCCTGGGGCGAGTCCTCGGAAAAACTGTTTTTT | CASSPWGESSEKLFF
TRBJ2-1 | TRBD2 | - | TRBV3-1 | TGTGCCAGCAGCCAAGAAATTCGAGGACTAGCGTCCGACAATGAGCAGTTCTTC | CASSQEIRGLASDNEQFF
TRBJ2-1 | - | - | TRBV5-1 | TGCGCCAGCAGAGTAGACGGTAACAATGAGCAGTTCTTC | CASRVDGNNEQFF